At least ten counts were recorded for the clone carrying this T cell receptor beta chain. Its antigen remains unknown. This entry belongs to a study of shared clonotypes between healthy human individuals. Generated by immunoSEQ multiplex PCR, the TCRdb table keeps only in-frame clones and is missing some. This sample has about 660,000 clones, with around two thirds found just once. Study-level findings and limits: Estimated richness was generally greater in naive than memory subsets. The study drew on few donors, limiting represented genetic and exposure-history diversity.

Every donor was a Caucasian adult from Nashville, Tennessee. This CDR3 comprises 17 residues. Germline loops: CDR1 MDHEN, CDR2 SYDVKM. Deletions cut 6 bases from V and 7 bases from J, with 25 bases between. This TCR was sampled from a young woman in good health. The chain carries TRBV28 and TRBJ1-5; TRBD1 is a possible D gene (6 bases). Sequencing was carried out using memory CD4+ T cells sorted from blood. Stated subset: CD45RA-negative fraction. CDR3 protein: CASSTAAGARPAQPQHF. The CDR3 nucleotides read TGTGCCAGCAGCACTGCGGCAGGGGCCAGGCCCGCCCAGCCCCAGCATTTT.